The 17 T cell receptor beta chains given below trace back to one sample, sequenced in a study of blood T cell repertoires in COVID-19. Profiling relied on immunoSEQ multiplex PCR, and the TCRdb table lists in-frame clones only, not all of them. The profile shows more than 40,000 clones, 87% of them singletons. Specimen: peripheral blood. All receptors come from a man aged 55-75 years with acute or convalescent COVID-19.

This sequence joins TRBV4-3 and TRBJ1-2; D is ambiguous. The germline CDR1 and CDR2 sequences are LGHNA and YSLEER. This CDR3 comprises 15 residues. The V gene lost 0 bases and the J gene lost 4 bases, with 12 bases spanning the gap. The CDR3 bases are TGCGCCAGCAGCCAAGATAGAAGCGGCTCCTATGGCTACACCTTC. Translated, it gives CASSQDRSGSYGYTF.

This clone was seen only a few times. J is TRBJ1-2 and V is TRBV4-2; D may be TRBD1 (5 bases). The CDR3 totals 15 residues. Per germline, CDR1 LGHNA and CDR2 YNFKEQ. Trimming left V 0 bases short and J 5 bases short, with 13 bases between. The CDR3 spells CASSQDRDFPYGYTF. DNA of the CDR3: TGTGCCAGCAGCCAAGATCGGGACTTCCCTTATGGCTACACCTTC.

The V call is TRBV4-2, the J call TRBJ2-1, with 11 bases that match TRBD2. This CDR3 contains 18 residues. After removal of 0 bases from V and 1 base from J, the junction contained 5 bases not matched to a gene. The germline V gene encodes CDR1 LGHNA and CDR2 YNFKEQ. The CDR3 coding sequence is TGTGCCAGCAGCCAAGATGTTAGCGGGGGGGTGTCCTACAATGAGCAGTTCTTC. Encoded protein: CASSQDVSGGVSYNEQFF.

About this clone itself: The sample carries other DNA sequences with the same CDR3. The chain recombines TRBV6-2 or TRBV6-3 with TRBJ2-3, with TRBD1 matching 11 bases. This CDR3 comprises 16 residues. Germline trimming cut 0 bases from V and 3 bases from J; bases unmatched to any gene: 2. From germline, CDR1 is MNHEY and CDR2 SVGEGT. CDR3: CASSYSGTGGTDTQYF. The CDR3 DNA follows: TGTGCCAGCAGTTACTCCGGGACAGGGGGTACAGATACGCAGTATTTT.

The sample holds one count of this clone. The chain joins TRBV7-9 to TRBJ1-2; a possible D gene is TRBD1 (6 bases). The V and J ends lost 5 bases and 8 bases respectively, with 12 bases between them. Germline CDR1 SEHNR, CDR2 FQNEAQ (reference sequence). This CDR3 is built from 12 residues. CDR3 region: CASSPEQGGYTF. In nucleotides, the CDR3 is TGTGCCAGCAGCCCGGAACAGGGAGGCTACACCTTC.

This clone appeared once. The rearrangement joins TRBV4-3 to TRBJ1-2, with D perhaps matching TRBD1 (6 bases). The CDR3 runs 12 residues. Germline values: CDR1 LGHNA, CDR2 YSLEER. The ends were cut back, 0 bases at V and 8 bases at J, with 7 bases in the middle. The CDR3 DNA is TGCGCCAGCAGCCAAGATCAGGGGGGCTACACCTTC. Translated: CASSQDQGGYTF.

The V call is TRBV3-1 (or the pseudogene TRBV3-2), the J call TRBJ2-7; no definite D call. From germline, CDR1 is LGHDT and CDR2 YNNKEL (reference sequence). Trimming took off 6 bases at V and 2 bases at J, with 11 bases between the two ends. This CDR3 contains 13 residues. This CDR3 reads CASSYNLAYEQYF. CDR3 nucleotides: TGTGCCAGCAGTTACAATCTAGCCTACGAGCAGTACTTC.

The V call is TRBV9, the J call TRBJ1-2; D may be TRBD1 (6 bases). The CDR3 has 15 residues. Germline loops: CDR1 SGDLS, CDR2 YYNGEE. V was trimmed by 0 bases and J by 4 bases, leaving 13 bases between them. CDR3 in DNA: TGTGCCAGCAGCGTAGTCGGGGGGCCTAGCTATGGCTACACCTTC. Translation: CASSVVGGPSYGYTF.

This rearrangement joins TRBV11-2 to TRBJ1-3; maybe TRBD1 (5 bases). V lost 4 bases and J 3 bases, leaving 13 bases between the germline ends. The CDR3 is 15 residues long. CDR1 SGHAT and CDR2 FQNNGV come from the germline V gene. The CDR3 DNA sequence: TGTGCCAGCAGCTCACCGGGGGGGGGTGGAAACACCATATATTTT. Protein product: CASSSPGGGGNTIYF.

The J gene is TRBJ2-3, the V gene TRBV7-3; tentatively, D is TRBD2 (6 bases). This CDR3 is built from 17 residues. Looked up from germline, CDR1 is SGHTA and CDR2 is FQGTGA. Trimming pared 0 bases from V and 5 bases from J, leaving 18 bases between. The DNA of the CDR3 is TGTGCCAGCAGCTTAACGGGACCCCAATCGGGGGAAGATACGCAGTATTTT. It is translated as CASSLTGPQSGEDTQYF. Full variable domain (missing parts from reference TRBV7-3 and TRBJ2-3): GAGVSQTPSNKVTEKGKYVELRCDPISGHTALYWYRQSLGQGPEFLIYFQGTGAADDSGLPNDRFFAVRPEGSVSTLKIQRTERGDSAVYLCASSLTGPQSGEDTQYFGPGTRLTVL.

The chain employs TRBV21-1 and TRBJ1-2; the DNA was not used to check the table's D call, TRBD1. TRBV21-1 constitutes a pseudogene. This CDR3 is 15 amino acids long. CDR3 sequence (DNA): TGTGCCAGCAACCGGGACAGGGATTCCCTCTATGGCTACACCTTC. The encoded protein is CASNRDRDSLYGYTF.

The V call is TRBV6-1, the J call TRBJ2-2; D unclear. Germline lookup yields CDR1 MNHNS and CDR2 SASEGT. V lost 1 base and J lost 4, with 10 bases in between. The CDR3 is 15 amino acids. CDR3 in DNA: TGTGCCAGCAGTGAAGGGGTCTGGAGCACCGGGGAGCTGTTTTTT. It encodes CASSEGVWSTGELFF.

The J gene is TRBJ1-3, the V gene TRBV6-5; D is ambiguous. Germline V gene data show CDR1 as MNHEY and CDR2 as SVGAGI. The CDR3 totals 13 residues. The V end lost 10 bases, the J end lost 4 bases, and 14 bases lay between the germline ends. The CDR3 region is CATRAGRGNTIYF. DNA for the CDR3: TGTGCCACGCGAGCGGGGAGAGGAAACACCATATATTTT.

As regards this clone: One junction end does not reproduce the germline sequence, and a read error may be involved. The chain recombines TRBV27 with TRBJ1-2, with D tentatively TRBD1 (6 bases). The CDR3 consists of 12 residues. CDR1 MNHEY and CDR2 SMNVEV come from the germline V gene (reference sequence). This CDR3 reads CASIDRQGLPFF. CDR3 nucleotides: TGTGCCAGCATCGATCGTCAGGGGCTCCCCTTCTTC.

The genes are TRBV28 and TRBJ1-5, with D tentatively TRBD1 (5 bases). Trimming left V 3 bases short and J 7 bases short, with 13 bases between. The CDR3 is made up of 14 amino acids. CDR1 and CDR2 from the germline V gene are MDHEN and SYDVKM. In DNA form, the CDR3 reads TGTGCCAGCAGTTTGTCAAGGGGCGGACAGCCCCAGCATTTT. Translating gives CASSLSRGGQPQHF.

This chain links TRBV15 with TRBJ1-1; TRBD1 matches 7 bases. Trimming at V came to 2 bases and at J to 7 bases, leaving 4 bases not matched to a gene. The CDR3 is 13 amino acids. Germline values: CDR1 LNHNV, CDR2 YYDKDF (reference sequence). The CDR3 region is CATSRLGQVEAFF. The CDR3 DNA sequence: TGTGCCACCAGCAGACTCGGACAGGTTGAAGCTTTCTTT.

The CDR3 DNA follows: TGTGCCAGCAGTGAAGGAGAGGCTTTTGTCGGCTACACCTTC. Amino acid sequence: CASSEGEAFVGYTF. The chain joins TRBV6-1 to TRBJ1-2; D gene unclear. CDR3 size: 14 residues. Germline V gene sequence: CDR1 MNHNS, CDR2 SASEGT. The V end was cut by 1 base, the J end by 8 bases, with 14 bases between.